These 12 T cell receptor beta chains came from one sample sequenced in a study of cytomegalovirus exposure and HLA in healthy donors. 13 Jbeta primers and 60 Vbeta primers were used for the PCR. Only in-frame clones appear in the TCRdb table, and some are missing; sequencing was by immunoSEQ multiplex PCR. The data show 120,000 to 150,000 clones, 65% to 85% seen once. Sequences were obtained from PBMCs. These receptors all come from a male donor in good health and CMV-seronegative.

This sequence joins TRBV28 and TRBJ1-2, with 12 bases that match TRBD1. V lost 4 bases, J lost 4 bases, and 7 bases stayed unmatched. This CDR3 region has 16 residues. The germline gives CDR1 MDHEN, CDR2 SYDVKM. This CDR3 reads CASSSWDRGLSYGYTF. CDR3 nucleotide sequence: TGTGCCAGCAGTTCTTGGGACAGGGGGCTTTCCTATGGCTACACCTTC.

This CDR3 reads CASSVVPGDGANVLTF. For the CDR3, the DNA is TGTGCCAGCAGCGTAGTCCCCGGTGATGGGGCCAACGTCCTGACTTTC. The rearrangement uses TRBV9 and TRBJ2-6; D gene uncertain. The CDR3 consists of 16 residues. Germline lookup yields CDR1 SGDLS and CDR2 YYNGEE. V gave up 0 bases and J gave up 3 bases, with 10 bases separating them.

This rearrangement joins TRBV5-5 to TRBJ1-4; the match to TRBD1 covers 7 bases. The CDR3 length is 16 residues. Trimming cost V 4 bases and J 0 bases; bases outside gene matches: 6. CDR1 and CDR2 (germline): SGHKS, YYEKEE (reference sequence). The DNA of the CDR3 is TGTGCCAGCAGCCACTTGGGACAGACAACTAATGAAAAACTGTTTTTT. As protein: CASSHLGQTTNEKLFF.

The sample holds one count of this clone. The gene calls are TRBV5-4 and TRBJ2-2, with a tentative D call TRBD1 (6 bases). CDR3 length equals 15 residues. Germline lookup yields CDR1 SGHNT and CDR2 YYREEE (reference sequence). V lost 0 bases and J lost 5, with 11 bases in between. The CDR3 coding sequence is TGTGCCAGCAGCTTGGGGGACAAGGGGACCGGGGAGCTGTTTTTT. Amino acids: CASSLGDKGTGELFF.

This clone was found a few times. This chain links TRBV27 with TRBJ1-2; maybe TRBD1 (5 bases). The V gene's germline CDR1 is MNHEY and CDR2 SMNVEV (reference sequence). This CDR3 is 16 amino acids long. Trimming cost V 0 bases and J 2 bases, with 13 bases left between them. The CDR3: CASSLSKAGRNYGYTF. The CDR3 nucleotides are TGTGCCAGCAGTTTATCGAAGGCAGGGAGGAACTATGGCTACACCTTC.

The chain uses TRBV6-5 and TRBJ1-6; D possibly corresponds to TRBD1 (6 bases). V lost 2 bases and J lost 10, with 12 bases in between. Germline lookup yields CDR1 MNHEY and CDR2 SVGAGI. The CDR3 runs to 14 residues. CDR3 in DNA: TGTGCCAGCAGTTACGGGGGCGGGGGGTCACCCCTCCACTTT. This encodes CASSYGGGGSPLHF.

V and J are TRBV27 and TRBJ2-2; 7 bases map to TRBD1. Germline trimming cut 8 bases from V and 0 bases from J; bases unmatched to any gene: 6. This CDR3 comprises 15 residues. The germline CDR1 and CDR2 sequences are MNHEY and SMNVEV (reference sequence). CDR3 nucleotides: TGTGCCAGCGGGAGACAGGGCTCGAACACCGGGGAGCTGTTTTTT. The encoded protein is CASGRQGSNTGELFF.

This clone appeared once. The rearrangement links TRBV19 to TRBJ1-5, with TRBD1 as a possible D gene (5 bases). Trimming stripped 7 bases from V and 1 base from J, with 14 bases between. The CDR3 has 15 amino acids. The germline gives CDR1 LNHDA, CDR2 SQIVND (reference sequence). The CDR3 DNA reads TGTGCCAGTACCGATCGGGGGGTGAGCAATCAGCCCCAGCATTTT. It is translated as CASTDRGVSNQPQHF.

V usage is TRBV4-3 and J usage is TRBJ2-7; TRBD1 matches at 7 bases. Germline V lookup: CDR1 LGHNA, CDR2 YSLEER. CDR3 size: 15 residues. Trimming removed 3 bases from V and 5 bases from J; junction bases left unmatched: 10. CDR3 nucleotide sequence: TGCGCCAGCAGCCAGGATTGGGGACAGTACGACGAGCAGTACTTC. Amino acid sequence: CASSQDWGQYDEQYF.

The chain links TRBV6-6 to TRBJ1-1; 11 bases agree with TRBD1. The CDR3 contains 16 residues. The V segment lost 6 bases and the J segment 4 bases; nucleotides outside the gene matches: 10. CDR1 is MNHNY, CDR2 SVGAGI, per germline (reference sequence). DNA of the CDR3: TGTGCCAGCAGCTACGGACAGGGGGCGCTTGGCACTGAAGCTTTCTTT. The encoded protein is CASSYGQGALGTEAFF.

This clone was counted only a few times. This same CDR3 is encoded by further DNA sequences in the sample. V usage is TRBV27 and J usage is TRBJ2-7; D is ambiguous. The CDR3 covers 15 residues. V lost 9 bases, J lost 4 bases, and 22 bases lay in between. The V gene's germline CDR1 is MNHEY and CDR2 SMNVEV (reference sequence). CDR3 sequence (DNA): TGTGCCAGTATTTTAAAGGAGAAGACGGCATACGAGCAGTACTTC. Amino acid sequence: CASILKEKTAYEQYF.

The rearrangement links TRBV27 to TRBJ2-2; possibly TRBD1 for D (5 bases). V shed 0 bases and J shed 4 bases, with 9 bases lying between them. The germline V gene encodes CDR1 MNHEY and CDR2 SMNVEV (reference sequence). CDR3 length: 15 amino acids. This chain's CDR3 is CASSLSSRGTGELFF. As DNA, the CDR3 is TGTGCCAGCAGTTTATCGTCTAGGGGCACCGGGGAGCTGTTTTTT.